The next 15 T cell receptor beta chains were all read from a single sample in a study of shared clonotypes between healthy human individuals. Sequencing used immunoSEQ multiplex PCR; TCRdb keeps in-frame clones, though not all of them. The data show millions of clones, less than 95% seen once. Naive CD8 cells lacked CD45RO, underwent positive selection for CCR7 and left out terminally differentiated effector memory CD45RA+ cells. Material: naive CD8+ T cells sorted from blood. The receptors stem from a man between 18 and 29 years old in good health.

V is TRBV28 and J is TRBJ1-5; D possibly corresponds to TRBD1 (6 bases). Looked up from germline, CDR1 is MDHEN and CDR2 is SYDVKM. This CDR3 is 15 amino acids long. Trimming took 1 base from V and 3 from J, leaving 10 bases between them. As DNA, the CDR3 is TGTGCCAGCAGTTTATTAGGGGGGCCCAATCAGCCCCAGCATTTT. It codes for CASSLLGGPNQPQHF.

The chain links TRBV6-4 to TRBJ1-5; the D is unclear. V shed 2 bases and J shed 4 bases, with 12 bases lying between them. The CDR3 loop spans 15 amino acids. Per the germline V gene, CDR1 is MRHNA and CDR2 is SNTAGT. The CDR3: CASSDGGISNQPQHF. The CDR3 region has the DNA TGTGCCAGCAGTGACGGTGGGATCTCAAATCAGCCCCAGCATTTT.

V and J are TRBV5-4 and TRBJ1-6; TRBD1 matches at 8 bases. Germline V gene lookup returns CDR1 SGHNT and CDR2 YYREEE (reference sequence). Unmatched junction bases numbered 7, after V lost 5 bases and J lost 6 bases. This CDR3 is 15 amino acids long. CDR3 region: CASSIGQGSNSPLHF. The CDR3 bases are TGTGCCAGCAGTATTGGACAGGGCAGTAATTCACCCCTCCACTTT.

The J gene is TRBJ1-5, the V gene TRBV4-1; D possibly corresponds to TRBD1 (5 bases). CDR3 length: 15 residues. Deletions cut 3 bases from V and 4 bases from J, with 13 bases between. Looked up from germline, CDR1 is MGHRA and CDR2 is YSYEKL. CDR3 coding DNA: TGCGCCAGCAGCCAGGTCGGGACCGTGAATCAGCCCCAGCATTTT. Translation gives CASSQVGTVNQPQHF.

V and J are TRBV5-6 and TRBJ2-5, with D unresolved. The CDR3 spans 12 residues. CDR1 is SGHDT, CDR2 YYEEEE, per germline. V was cut by 6 bases and J by 2 bases, with 8 bases left in between. As DNA, the CDR3 is TGTGCCAGCAACGCCTATCAAGAGACCCAGTACTTC. Translation gives CASNAYQETQYF.

DNA for the CDR3: TGTGCCAGCAGTGAGGGTACAGGACTAGCGGGCCTCTACGAGCAGTACTTC. This codes for CASSEGTGLAGLYEQYF. V gene TRBV2 combines with J gene TRBJ2-7; 11 nucleotides agree with TRBD2. Germline V lookup: CDR1 SNHLY, CDR2 FYNNEI. This CDR3 contains 17 residues. Unmatched junction bases numbered 10, after V lost 3 bases and J lost 3 bases. The whole variable domain, filled in from reference TRBV2 and TRBJ2-7, reads EPEVTQTPSHQVTQMGQEVILRCVPISNHLYFYWYRQILGQKVEFLVSFYNNEISEKSEIFDDQFSVERPDGSNFTLKIRSTKLEDSAMYFCASSEGTGLAGLYEQYFGPGTRLTVT.

The gene calls are TRBV10-3 and TRBJ1-1; D not certain. V was cut by 7 bases and J by 5 bases, with 17 bases left in between. CDR1 and CDR2 from the germline V gene are ENHRY and SYGVKD. The CDR3 runs to 14 residues. The CDR3 DNA reads as TGTGCCATCAAGACCACAGCCACGGGGACTGAAGCTTTCTTT. Amino acid sequence: CAIKTTATGTEAFF.

The CDR3, as DNA: TGTGCCAGCAGTTATCAGGGGGATTACTACGAGCAGTACTTC. Translating it yields CASSYQGDYYEQYF. The chain has TRBV6-5 and TRBJ2-7; TRBD1 matches 7 bases. The CDR3 is 14 amino acids. Unmatched junction bases numbered 5, after V lost 3 bases and J lost 3 bases. Germline V CDR1 and CDR2: MNHEY, SVGAGI.

The V and J genes are TRBV9 and TRBJ2-3, with 7 positions matching TRBD2. Germline trimming cut 1 base from V and 3 bases from J; bases unmatched to any gene: 5. In germline, CDR1 is SGDLS, CDR2 YYNGEE. This CDR3 spans 15 amino acids. The CDR3 is CASSVRGLQTDTQYF. DNA of the CDR3: TGTGCCAGCAGCGTACGGGGACTACAGACAGATACGCAGTATTTT.

The V call is TRBV4-1, the J call TRBJ2-3; D unclear. The CDR3 length is 16 residues. The germline V gene encodes CDR1 MGHRA and CDR2 YSYEKL. V lost 0 bases and J 4 bases, leaving 14 bases between the germline ends. CDR3 sequence reads: CASSQEGLPGADTQYF. The CDR3 bases are TGCGCCAGCAGCCAAGAAGGCTTGCCCGGCGCAGATACGCAGTATTTT.

The V call is TRBV4-1, the J call TRBJ1-2, with D possibly being TRBD1 (5 bases). V lost 1 base, J lost 3 bases, and 6 bases lay in between. The CDR3 has 13 amino acids. Germline CDR1 reads MGHRA; CDR2 reads YSYEKL. This CDR3 reads CASSQARDYGYTF. CDR3 bases: TGCGCCAGCAGCCAAGCCAGGGACTATGGCTACACCTTC.

The rearrangement links TRBV15 to TRBJ1-2; the match to TRBD1 covers 7 bases. The CDR3 consists of 15 residues. V lost 0 bases, J lost 8 bases, and 9 bases stayed unmatched. The germline CDR1 and CDR2 sequences are LNHNV and YYDKDF (reference sequence). CDR3 loop: CATSRDLETGRGYTF. In DNA form, the CDR3 reads TGTGCCACCAGCAGAGACTTGGAGACAGGGCGCGGCTACACCTTC.

The chain is built from TRBV27 and TRBJ2-2; 9 nucleotides match TRBD1. V was clipped by 0 bases and J by 7 bases; unmatched bases: 3. CDR1 and CDR2 (germline): MNHEY, SMNVEV (reference sequence). The length of the CDR3 is 15 residues. CDR3 coding DNA: TGTGCCAGCAGTTTATCGACAGGGGGAGGCGGGGAGCTGTTTTTT. Its translation: CASSLSTGGGGELFF.

The chain joins TRBV5-5 to TRBJ2-2, with a tentative D call TRBD1 (5 bases). V was cut by 2 bases and J by 6 bases, with 5 bases left in between. The CDR3 is 12 residues long. CDR1 is SGHKS and CDR2 is YYEKEE in the germline V gene (reference sequence). DNA for the CDR3: TGTGCCAGCAGCTTCAGGGCCGGGGAGCTGTTTTTT. This translates into CASSFRAGELFF.

V is TRBV4-1 and J is TRBJ1-3, with D possibly matching TRBD1 (5 bases). The CDR3 covers 16 residues. Looked up from germline, CDR1 is MGHRA and CDR2 is YSYEKL. Deletions cut 1 base from V and 4 bases from J, with 14 bases between. CDR3 amino acids: CASSQVPRAGGNTIYF. CDR3 nucleotide sequence: TGCGCCAGCAGCCAAGTCCCCAGGGCTGGGGGAAACACCATATATTTT.